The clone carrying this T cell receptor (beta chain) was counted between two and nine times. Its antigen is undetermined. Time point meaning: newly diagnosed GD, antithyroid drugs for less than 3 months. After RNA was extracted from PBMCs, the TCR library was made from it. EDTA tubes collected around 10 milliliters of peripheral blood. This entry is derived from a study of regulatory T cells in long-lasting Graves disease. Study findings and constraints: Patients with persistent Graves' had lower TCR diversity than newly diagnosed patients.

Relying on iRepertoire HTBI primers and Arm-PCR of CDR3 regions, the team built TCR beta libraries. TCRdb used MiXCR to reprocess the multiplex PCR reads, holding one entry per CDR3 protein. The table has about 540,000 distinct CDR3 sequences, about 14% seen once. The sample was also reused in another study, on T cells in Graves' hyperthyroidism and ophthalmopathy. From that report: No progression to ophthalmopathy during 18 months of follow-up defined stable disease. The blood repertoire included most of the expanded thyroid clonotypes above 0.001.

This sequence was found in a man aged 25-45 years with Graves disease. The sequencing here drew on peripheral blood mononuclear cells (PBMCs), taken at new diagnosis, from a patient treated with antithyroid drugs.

CDR3 in amino acids: CSASQQYYTF. In nucleotides, the CDR3 is TGCAGTGCTTCTCAACAGTATTACACCTTC. V and J are TRBV20-1 and TRBJ1-2; D gene unclear. Per the germline V gene, CDR1 is DFQATT and CDR2 is SNEGSKA (reference sequence). This CDR3 region has 10 residues. V was trimmed by 5 bases and J by 11 bases, leaving 12 bases between them.